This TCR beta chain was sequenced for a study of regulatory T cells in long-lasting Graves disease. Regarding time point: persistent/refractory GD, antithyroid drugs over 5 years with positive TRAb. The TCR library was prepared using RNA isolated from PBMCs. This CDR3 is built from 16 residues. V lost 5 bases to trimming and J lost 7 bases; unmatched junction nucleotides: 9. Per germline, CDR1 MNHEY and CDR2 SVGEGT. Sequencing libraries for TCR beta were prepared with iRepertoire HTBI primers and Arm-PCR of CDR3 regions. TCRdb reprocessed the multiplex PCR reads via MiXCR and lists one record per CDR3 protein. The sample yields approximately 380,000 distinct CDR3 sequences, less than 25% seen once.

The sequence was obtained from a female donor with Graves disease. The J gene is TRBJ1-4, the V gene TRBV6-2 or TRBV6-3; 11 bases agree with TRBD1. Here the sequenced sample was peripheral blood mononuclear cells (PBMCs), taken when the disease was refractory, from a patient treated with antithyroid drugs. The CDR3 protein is CASSPLDGTGGEKLFF. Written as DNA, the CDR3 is TGTGCCAGCAGTCCCCTCGACGGGACAGGGGGTGAAAAACTGTTTTTT.